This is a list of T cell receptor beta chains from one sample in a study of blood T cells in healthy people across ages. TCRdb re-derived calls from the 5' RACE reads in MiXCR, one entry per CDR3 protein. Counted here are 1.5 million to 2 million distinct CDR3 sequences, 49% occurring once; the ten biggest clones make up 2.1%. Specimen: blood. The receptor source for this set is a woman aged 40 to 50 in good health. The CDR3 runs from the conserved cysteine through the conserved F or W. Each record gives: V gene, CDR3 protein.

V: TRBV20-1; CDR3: CSAPLGGAFF
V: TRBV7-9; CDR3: CASSPGGAGGTEAFF
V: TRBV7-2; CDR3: CASSQSGTGYNSPLHF
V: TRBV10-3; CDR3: CAISEFFGTLQETQYF
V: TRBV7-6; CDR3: CASSKTSGGASEQFF
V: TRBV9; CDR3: CASSVAGQGWNEQFF
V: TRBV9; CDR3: CASSVGGGGGGEQFF
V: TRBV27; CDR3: CASSLYSGGTNEQFF
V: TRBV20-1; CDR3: CSAYHPTGQIYGYTF
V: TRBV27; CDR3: CASSYYFGYEQYF
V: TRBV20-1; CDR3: CSANVRSSYNEQFF
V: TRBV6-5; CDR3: CASSYSSGGLYETQYF
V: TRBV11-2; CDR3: CASSLEGHTEAFF
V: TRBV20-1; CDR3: CSARASGLNYGYTF
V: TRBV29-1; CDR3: CSVVPDYTF
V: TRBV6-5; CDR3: CANVPPLVRGSYEQYF
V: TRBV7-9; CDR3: CASSLVDRGPNYGYTF
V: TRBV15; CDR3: CATSRIDRDTEAFF
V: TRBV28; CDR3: CASSRIGGHWAEAFF
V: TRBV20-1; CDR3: CSAGDREDTQYF
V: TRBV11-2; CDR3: CASSLADRGLETQYF
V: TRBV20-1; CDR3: CSARDLRLAAGEQYF
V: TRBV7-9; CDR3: CASSSDYLESTSTDTQYF
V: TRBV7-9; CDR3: CASINKGDEQYF
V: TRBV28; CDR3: CASSLLYRYNEQFF
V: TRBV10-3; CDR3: CAIGLAGSYEQYF
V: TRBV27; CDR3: CASSPGGKYGYTF
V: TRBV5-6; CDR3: CASSPGPLREWANYGYTF
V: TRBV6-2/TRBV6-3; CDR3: CASKGPGAPQETQYF
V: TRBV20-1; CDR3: CSAKEGLAGGRGEQFF
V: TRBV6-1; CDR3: CASSEWGVGAYEQYF
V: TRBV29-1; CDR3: CSVCDTGSITYNEQFF
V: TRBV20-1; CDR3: CSASSAGAGTGELFF
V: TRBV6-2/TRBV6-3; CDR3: CASSYSTGSHYEQYF
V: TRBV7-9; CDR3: CASSPGGTPKETQYF
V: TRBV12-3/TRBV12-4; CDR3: CASSLFWGVYEQYF
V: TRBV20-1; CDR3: CSASGLAGYTYEQYF
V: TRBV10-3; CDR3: CATGQSGTDTQYF